These 17 T cell receptor beta chains were all obtained from the same sample, sequenced in a study of cytomegalovirus exposure and HLA in healthy donors. PCR used 60 Vbeta primers and 13 Jbeta primers. Libraries were prepared by immunoSEQ multiplex PCR; TCRdb keeps only in-frame clonotypes and omits some of them. The sample has 100,000 to 150,000 clones, over 70% seen once. Sequences were obtained from PBMCs. The receptors stem from a woman aged 45-65 years in good health and CMV-seronegative.

This clone occurred once. V usage is TRBV5-4 and J usage is TRBJ2-1; TRBD1 matches 11 bases. CDR1 and CDR2 (germline): SGHNT, YYREEE (reference sequence). The CDR3 is 16 amino acids. The trim removed 4 bases at V and 5 bases at J, leaving 8 bases unmatched. The CDR3 DNA is TGTGCCAGCAGCGTAGGACAGGGGGCAGCGAACAATGAGCAGTTCTTC. Translating it yields CASSVGQGAANNEQFF.

This sequence joins TRBV4-2 and TRBJ1-2; D gene ambiguous. The CDR3 extends over 12 amino acids. The germline V gene has CDR1 LGHNA and CDR2 YNFKEQ. V lost 1 base and J lost 8, with 8 bases in between. The CDR3 region has the DNA TGTGCCAGCAGCCAAGGTTCGAGAGGCTACACCTTC. Its translation is CASSQGSRGYTF.

The chain employs TRBV4-3 and TRBJ1-1; D gene ambiguous. V was clipped by 0 bases and J by 6 bases, with 14 bases between them. This CDR3 is built from 15 residues. Germline CDR1 LGHNA, CDR2 YSLEER. The CDR3 nucleotides read TGCGCCAGCAGCCAAGAGATCACGGGGTCGGCTGAAGCTTTCTTT. Translated: CASSQEITGSAEAFF.

This chain uses TRBV11-2 with TRBJ2-1; TRBD2 matches at 13 bases. V was pared by 3 bases and J by 8 bases, with 7 bases of the junction left unmatched. Germline V lookup: CDR1 SGHAT, CDR2 FQNNGV. This CDR3 spans 16 amino acids. CDR3 protein: CASSFQTSGRLDEQFF. The CDR3, as DNA: TGTGCCAGCAGCTTTCAGACTAGCGGGAGGTTGGATGAGCAGTTCTTC.

This clone occurred a few times. The rearrangement uses TRBV6-1 and TRBJ1-2; TRBD1 is a possible D gene (6 bases). Germline values: CDR1 MNHNS, CDR2 SASEGT. The CDR3 runs to 12 residues. The V gene lost 6 bases and the J gene lost 5 bases, with 10 bases spanning the gap. The CDR3: CASRQGNYGYTF. The CDR3 nucleotides are TGTGCCAGCAGGCAGGGGAATTATGGCTACACCTTC.

The rearrangement joins TRBV29-1 to TRBJ2-3; 7 bases fit TRBD2. CDR3 length: 13 residues. The germline CDR1 and CDR2 sequences are SQVTM and ANQGSEA. The DNA for the CDR3 is TGCGCGCTTATAGCGGGCAGCACAGATACGCAGTATTTT. Amino acids: CALIAGSTDTQYF.

The chain recombines TRBV19 with TRBJ2-1, with TRBD2 matching 11 bases. The CDR3 has 14 amino acids. Germline V lookup: CDR1 LNHDA, CDR2 SQIVND (reference sequence). After removal of 5 bases from V and 7 bases from J, the junction contained 4 bases not matched to a gene. The CDR3 protein is CASSRTSGRNEQFF. Written as DNA, the CDR3 is TGTGCCAGTAGTCGAACTAGCGGGAGAAATGAGCAGTTCTTC.

The rearrangement links TRBV7-3 to TRBJ2-1, with 10 bases aligning to TRBD2. Germline trimming cut 5 bases from V and 4 bases from J; bases unmatched to any gene: 8. CDR1 is SGHTA, CDR2 FQGTGA, per germline. The CDR3 runs 16 residues. CDR3 sequence reads: CASSPGGAGGYNEQFF. In nucleotides, the CDR3 is TGTGCCAGCAGCCCCGGGGGAGCGGGAGGGTACAATGAGCAGTTCTTC.

This chain connects TRBV6-6 to TRBJ2-2; D unresolved. This CDR3 spans 12 amino acids. Germline lookup yields CDR1 MNHNY and CDR2 SVGAGI (reference sequence). Trimming pared 5 bases from V and 9 bases from J, leaving 10 bases between. The chain's CDR3 is CASSPVSRELFF. CDR3 nucleotide sequence: TGTGCCAGCAGTCCCGTTTCCCGGGAGCTGTTTTTT.

This sequence joins TRBV5-1 and TRBJ2-5; 7 bases line up with TRBD1. Trimming at V came to 10 bases and at J to 5 bases, leaving 11 bases not matched to a gene. The CDR3 is made up of 13 amino acids. Germline CDR1 SGHRS, CDR2 YFSETQ. In DNA, the CDR3 is TGCGCCGGCGCTACAGGGGTCGGGGAGACCCAGTACTTC. Amino acid sequence: CAGATGVGETQYF.

The chain recombines TRBV7-3 with TRBJ2-2; 14 bases are a match to TRBD2. V lost 8 bases to trimming and J lost 5 bases; unmatched junction nucleotides: 4. The CDR3 extends over 15 amino acids. Per the germline V gene, CDR1 is SGHTA and CDR2 is FQGTGA. Here the CDR3 DNA reads TGTGCCAGCGGGACTAGCGGGAGTTCGACCGGGGAGCTGTTTTTT. The encoded protein is CASGTSGSSTGELFF.

The rearrangement joins TRBV11-1 to TRBJ1-5; D call uncertain. The V end lost 5 bases, the J end lost 5 bases, and 16 bases lay between the germline ends. This CDR3 region has 15 residues. CDR1 is SGHAT, CDR2 FQDESV, per germline (reference sequence). CDR3 nucleotides: TGTGCCAGCAGCCCCGACGGTGTCGGGGATCAGCCCCAGCATTTT. It specifies CASSPDGVGDQPQHF.

This chain links TRBV11-3 with TRBJ2-1; 9 bases match TRBD1. The CDR3 is made up of 14 amino acids. With V trimmed by 3 bases and J by 6 bases, 3 bases remained unmatched. Germline V gene lookup returns CDR1 SGHNT and CDR2 YENEEA. As DNA, the CDR3 is TGTGCCAGCAGCTTGGACAGGGGCACCAATGAGCAGTTCTTC. It encodes CASSLDRGTNEQFF.

This chain connects TRBV5-6 to TRBJ2-5; 8 bases match TRBD1. V was pared by 3 bases and J by 5 bases, with 9 bases of the junction left unmatched. The CDR3 covers 15 residues. Germline CDR1 SGHDT, CDR2 YYEEEE. The CDR3, as DNA: TGTGCCAGCAGCTCGAGGACAGGGACCCGGGAGACCCAGTACTTC. It specifies CASSSRTGTRETQYF.

The chain has TRBV7-2 and TRBJ2-2, with D tentatively TRBD1 (5 bases). The germline CDR1 and CDR2 sequences are SGHTA and FQGNSA. The CDR3 covers 15 residues. V was shortened by 3 bases and J by 5 bases, with 13 bases between the two germline ends. CDR3 nucleotides: TGTGCCAGCAGCTTCATTACAGGAAGTACCGGGGAGCTGTTTTTT. This gives the protein CASSFITGSTGELFF.

The V gene is TRBV30, the J gene TRBJ1-2; D call uncertain. This CDR3 has 13 residues. The ends were cut back, 3 bases at V and 5 bases at J, with 13 bases in the middle. Germline assignment: CDR1 GTSNPN and CDR2 SVGIG (reference sequence). The CDR3 region is CAWRDSEDYGYTF. The DNA for the CDR3 is TGTGCCTGGAGGGACTCAGAGGATTATGGCTACACCTTC.

The genes are TRBV6-6 and TRBJ2-7, with D maybe TRBD2 (5 bases). V gave up 7 bases and J gave up 3 bases, with 19 bases separating them. The CDR3 sequence is 15 residues long. Germline CDR1 MNHNY, CDR2 SVGAGI (reference sequence). The CDR3 is CASTSGGFEVYEQYF. CDR3 DNA: TGTGCCAGCACCTCTGGCGGGTTCGAGGTCTACGAGCAGTACTTC.